This TCR beta chain is from a study of cytomegalovirus exposure and HLA in healthy donors. Study conclusions and caveats: As was reported, the HLA-A and HLA-B alleles of most subjects were accurately predicted from TCR beta sequences.

Trimming stripped 3 bases from V and 2 bases from J, with 15 bases between. Germline CDR1 reads SGDLS; CDR2 reads YYNGEE. The CDR3 runs to 15 residues. This clone was counted only a few times. Its antigen is undetermined. The PCR used 60 Vbeta and 13 Jbeta primers. The protocol was immunoSEQ multiplex PCR, while the TCRdb copy is restricted to in-frame clones and leaves out a portion. The sample shows 100,000 to 150,000 clones, about 71% of them seen only once. The sequence derives from a woman in her 50s in good health and CMV-seronegative. The chain combines TRBV9 with TRBJ2-7; D is ambiguous. Input material: PBMCs. The CDR3 region is CASSETPSTAYEQYF. For the CDR3, the DNA is TGTGCCAGCAGCGAAACCCCGTCTACCGCCTACGAGCAGTACTTC.